This TCR beta chain is from a study of human T cells and chemical hapten exposure. In the study overall: Across samples, TCR yields varied, mostly owing to small differences in pooled library volumes.

General observations from the study: The study found that DPC sensitization did not change TCRs above 1 in 1000 frequency.

Total RNA was isolated from whole blood that had not been fractionated. This clonotype was counted between two and nine times. Its matching antigen is unknown. Attachment of unique molecular identifiers to individual cDNA molecules was performed in the library. Methods used by the authors: Counts of TCRs in each sample centred on a median of approximately 96,000 and extended from roughly 25,000 to 750,000. TCRdb passed the reads through MiXCR, listing each CDR3 protein once. The V and J calls follow TCRdb's processing rather than the paper's. This sample has around 120,000 distinct CDR3 sequences, with roughly 8.5% found just once. The germline gives CDR1 SGHTS, CDR2 YDEGEE. With V trimmed by 1 base and J by 2 bases, 6 bases remained unmatched. This CDR3 has 15 amino acids.

The source of this sequence is a human donor in good health. Some clones in this sample may be carry-over from other donors' samples. The J gene is TRBJ2-7, the V gene TRBV5-8, with 7 bases fitting TRBD2. The sample was whole blood. The CDR3 DNA sequence: TGTGCCAGCAGCTTGTGGGCTAGCGGTACCTACGAGCAGTACTTC. As protein: CASSLWASGTYEQYF.